The present T cell receptor (beta chain) was sequenced within a study of Ad26.COV2.S vaccination and SARS-CoV-2 variants. The overall study: Vaccine-arm donor from the placebo-controlled COV1001 Ad26.COV2.S trial.

J was trimmed by 2 bases and V by 4 bases; bases with no gene match: 5. Per germline, CDR1 SGHRS and CDR2 YFSETQ. The CDR3 spans 15 residues. Treatment indicated: 15 to 20 received Ad26.COV2.S at low or high dose, single or two shots; several received placebo; per-sample allocation not given. On day 63 after the first injection, vaccine and placebo recipients gave samples. Whoever gave the sample was an adult aged 18-55 years in Boston. Ad26.COV2.S expressed prefusion-stabilized spike from the original Wuhan strain. TCRdb keeps only in-frame clones here, not all; method: immunoSEQ multiplex PCR. The data hold over 250,000 clones, with more than 75% observed a single time.

This specimen consisted of peripheral blood, obtained in a trial of Ad26.COV2.S vaccine versus placebo. The receptor was derived from a person aged 18 to 65 who received the Ad26.COV2.S COVID-19 vaccine or a placebo. The gene calls are TRBV5-1 and TRBJ2-3; 9 nucleotides match TRBD2. This CDR3 is CASSPREGNTDTQYF. The CDR3 DNA reads TGCGCCAGCAGCCCGCGGGAGGGAAACACAGATACGCAGTATTTT.